These T cell receptor beta chains were read from a single sample in a study of Ad26.COV2.S vaccination and SARS-CoV-2 variants. Generated by immunoSEQ multiplex PCR, the TCRdb table keeps only in-frame clones and is missing some. The sample has around 310,000 clones, roughly 90% seen once. The source material was peripheral blood, sampled in a trial of Ad26.COV2.S vaccine versus placebo. The source of these receptors is a person between 18 and 60 years old who received the Ad26.COV2.S COVID-19 vaccine or a placebo. Each CDR3 is given with its conserved first and last residue. Fields, in order: clone size, J gene, D gene, V gene, CDR3 DNA, CDR3 protein. The D gene is left open where the match is weak. Size tells how often a clone was seen (once, few, many) or the class of an expanded clone, and some rows leave it out.

clone size: .
J gene: TRBJ1-3
D gene: .
V gene: TRBV9
CDR3 DNA: TGTGCCAGCAGCGGAACTGCTAGCTCTGGAAACACCATATATTTT
CDR3 protein: CASSGTASSGNTIYF

clone size: .
J gene: TRBJ1-5
D gene: .
V gene: TRBV15
CDR3 DNA: TGTGCCACCAGCAGAGAGTACAGGGCCAAGCAGCCCCAGCATTTT
CDR3 protein: CATSREYRAKQPQHF

clone size: .
J gene: TRBJ1-1
D gene: .
V gene: TRBV5-8
CDR3 DNA: TGTGCCAGCAGCTTCGCATGGGGCGAGGCGGTCAGTGAAGCTTTCTTT
CDR3 protein: CASSFAWGEAVSEAFF

clone size: once
J gene: TRBJ2-7
D gene: TRBD1
V gene: TRBV12-3/TRBV12-4
CDR3 DNA: TGTGCCAGCAGTTACGGGACAGACTACGAGCAGTACTTC
CDR3 protein: CASSYGTDYEQYF

clone size: .
J gene: TRBJ2-2
D gene: TRBD1
V gene: TRBV5-3
CDR3 DNA: TGTGCCAGAAGCTTTGGACAGGGGCATCGTCCCGGGGAGCTGTTTTTT
CDR3 protein: CARSFGQGHRPGELFF

clone size: .
J gene: TRBJ2-5
D gene: TRBD1
V gene: TRBV5-1
CDR3 DNA: TGCGCCAGCAGCCTAGGACAGGGCCAAGAGACCCAGTACTTC
CDR3 protein: CASSLGQGQETQYF

clone size: .
J gene: TRBJ2-1
D gene: TRBD2
V gene: TRBV2
CDR3 DNA: TGTGCCAGCATCGCCCAGCGGGGGGGCGGAAATGAGCAGTTCTTC
CDR3 protein: CASIAQRGGGNEQFF

clone size: .
J gene: TRBJ1-2
D gene: TRBD1
V gene: TRBV10-3
CDR3 DNA: TGTGCCATCAGTGACTCGCCGGGACAGGGGGTTATCGGCTACACCTTC
CDR3 protein: CAISDSPGQGVIGYTF

clone size: .
J gene: TRBJ1-1
D gene: .
V gene: TRBV7-9
CDR3 DNA: TGTGCCAGCAGCCTCAGGAAGGGCACTGAAGCTTTCTTT
CDR3 protein: CASSLRKGTEAFF

clone size: .
J gene: TRBJ2-3
D gene: .
V gene: TRBV6-5
CDR3 DNA: TGTGCCAGCATGAGGATGGATACAGATACGCAGTATTTT
CDR3 protein: CASMRMDTDTQYF

clone size: .
J gene: TRBJ2-1
D gene: .
V gene: TRBV7-3
CDR3 DNA: TGTGCCAGCAGCCCATCAGGGGGACTCACCAACAATGAGCAGTTCTTC
CDR3 protein: CASSPSGGLTNNEQFF

clone size: .
J gene: TRBJ1-2
D gene: .
V gene: TRBV12-3/TRBV12-4
CDR3 DNA: TGTGCCAGCAGTTGGAGATATGGCTACACCTTC
CDR3 protein: CASSWRYGYTF